These 12 T cell receptor beta chains were sequenced from one sample in a study of memory CD4+ T cells and cytomegalovirus serostatus. The sort gate was single viable CD3+CD4+CD8-CD45RO+ cells for memory CD4+ T cells. This table comes from immunoSEQ multiplex PCR, and its TCRdb copy is limited to in-frame clones, with some not included. The sample yields about 57,000 clones, around 80% seen once. Sequencing used memory CD4+ T cells from blood. The receptors come from an adult in good health and CMV-seronegative.

This chain joins TRBV18 and TRBJ1-2, with 8 bases that match TRBD1. The ends lost 6 bases at V and 8 bases at J; junction bases unmatched: 14. The CDR3 loop spans 15 amino acids. In germline, CDR1 is KGHSH, CDR2 LQKENI. The CDR3 loop reads CASSSSGTGGYGYTF. The CDR3, as DNA: TGTGCCAGCTCGAGCTCCGGGACAGGAGGTTACGGCTACACCTTC.

This rearrangement joins TRBV7-8 to TRBJ1-1, with a tentative D call TRBD1 (5 bases). Germline V gene sequence: CDR1 SGHVS, CDR2 FQNEAQ. The CDR3 is 16 residues long. V gave up 2 bases and J gave up 5 bases, with 18 bases separating them. CDR3 sequence (DNA): TGTGCCAGCAGCTTACGCTCCGGGACCTCACTTACTGAAGCTTTCTTT. This gives the protein CASSLRSGTSLTEAFF.

In this sample, this clone turned up once. The chain links TRBV29-1 to TRBJ1-2; D is unclear. V was shortened by 6 bases and J by 4 bases, with 12 bases between the two germline ends. The CDR3 extends over 12 amino acids. Germline CDR1 is SQVTM and CDR2 is ANQGSEA. CDR3: CSVNLLGYGYTF. CDR3 bases: TGCAGCGTGAATCTCCTGGGCTATGGCTACACCTTC.

The chain has TRBV7-9 and TRBJ2-3, with a weak D call TRBD2 (6 bases). Trimming left V 8 bases short and J 1 base short, with 13 bases between. The CDR3 sequence is 14 residues long. Germline CDR1 is SEHNR and CDR2 is FQNEAQ (reference sequence). CDR3 in DNA: TGTGCCAGCGGAGGGATAGCGGGCACAGATACGCAGTATTTT. It codes for CASGGIAGTDTQYF.

This sequence joins TRBV5-6 and TRBJ1-2; perhaps TRBD1 as D (6 bases). CDR3 length: 15 residues. Looked up from germline, CDR1 is SGHDT and CDR2 is YYEEEE. The V end was cut by 1 base, the J end by 6 bases, with 16 bases between. CDR3: CASSLSDRLVNGYTF. The CDR3 coding sequence is TGTGCCAGCAGCTTGAGCGACAGGCTTGTCAATGGCTACACCTTC.

The sample holds a few counts of this clone. CDR3 sequence reads: CASNPGTSGDVRYF. The CDR3 region has the DNA TGCGCCAGCAACCCCGGGACTAGCGGGGATGTTCGGTACTTC. The chain links TRBV5-1 to TRBJ2-7, with TRBD2 matching over 13 bases. The V gene end was trimmed by 6 bases and the J gene end by 12 bases; junction bases not matched to a gene: 12. This CDR3 has 14 residues. The germline V gene has CDR1 SGHRS and CDR2 YFSETQ. Full variable domain (outside the CDR3, taken from reference TRBV5-1 and TRBJ2-7): KAGVTQTPRYLIKTRGQQVTLSCSPISGHRSVSWYQQTPGQGLQFLFEYFSETQRNKGNFPGRFSGRQFSNSRSEMNVSTLELGDSALYLCASNPGTSGDVRYFGPGTRLTVT.

The chain uses TRBV29-1 and TRBJ2-3; TRBD2 matches at 7 bases. Germline CDR1 SQVTM, CDR2 ANQGSEA. With 0 bases clipped from V and 2 bases from J, the junction kept 8 bases outside the gene matches. The CDR3 spans 16 residues. CDR3 protein: CSVEDRHGRHTDTQYF. In DNA, the CDR3 is TGCAGCGTTGAAGATCGACACGGGAGGCACACAGATACGCAGTATTTT.

This clone was observed a handful of times. The V gene is TRBV5-1, the J gene TRBJ2-5; D uncertain. The CDR3 is made up of 14 amino acids. Trimming took off 4 bases at V and 3 bases at J, with 13 bases between the two ends. CDR1 is SGHRS, CDR2 YFSETQ, per germline. The CDR3 nucleotides are TGCGCCAGCAGCCCGCGCTATGGCAAAGAGACCCAGTACTTC. Its translation is CASSPRYGKETQYF.

The chain carries TRBV20-1 and TRBJ2-7; D unclear. In germline, CDR1 is DFQATT, CDR2 SNEGSKA (reference sequence). This CDR3 has 11 residues. V was shortened by 5 bases and J by 5 bases, with 10 bases between the two germline ends. CDR3 region: CSAPKLHEQYF. In nucleotides, the CDR3 is TGCAGTGCTCCCAAACTCCACGAGCAGTACTTC.

The sample holds a few counts of this clone. V and J are TRBV19 and TRBJ2-3; the D gene is possibly TRBD2 (6 bases). In germline, CDR1 is LNHDA, CDR2 SQIVND (reference sequence). The V gene lost 6 bases and the J gene lost 1 base, with 8 bases spanning the gap. The CDR3 length is 13 residues. The CDR3 coding sequence is TGTGCCAGTAGGCCTAGCGGCACAGATACGCAGTATTTT. This encodes CASRPSGTDTQYF.

The chain has TRBV10-1 and TRBJ1-5; D uncertain. The ends were cut back, 4 bases at V and 0 bases at J, with 22 bases in the middle. Germline lookup yields CDR1 WNHNN and CDR2 SYGVQD (reference sequence). The CDR3 consists of 19 residues. The CDR3 is CASSGGWSGRRYSNQPQHF. The CDR3 DNA follows: TGCGCCAGCAGTGGCGGCTGGTCGGGGAGGAGGTATAGCAATCAGCCCCAGCATTTT.

The rearrangement uses TRBV5-1 and TRBJ1-6; tentative D call: TRBD1 (5 bases). The CDR3 contains 15 residues. Trimming left V 0 bases short and J 8 bases short, with 12 bases between. CDR1 and CDR2 (germline): SGHRS, YFSETQ. CDR3 DNA: TGCGCCAGCAGCTTGGCAAACCAGGGCGATTCACCCCTCCACTTT. The encoded protein is CASSLANQGDSPLHF.